The clone carrying this T cell receptor beta chain was seen a few times. Trimming took 1 base from V and 0 from J; bases not matched to a gene: 11. Germline CDR1 reads SGDLS; CDR2 reads YYNGEE. The CDR3 has 18 residues. As the template, RNA transcripts were used to amplify TCR beta CDR3 regions. Scientists carried out first-round RT-PCR using HTBI primers and then a second-round multiplex PCR. TCRdb passed the multiplex PCR reads through MiXCR, listing each CDR3 protein once. The sample lists tens of thousands of distinct CDR3 sequences, less than 55% occurring once. This record belongs to a study of Graves' ophthalmopathy and Graves' hyperthyroidism. Study background: No treatment had been given when peripheral blood was collected at initial diagnosis.

Those donors who had ophthalmopathy presented with moderate-to-severe activity, a CAS of ≥3, a NOSPECS of ≥4 and a duration under 3 months. A diagnosis was made from clinical symptoms together with serum thyroxine, TRAb, thyroid ultrasound and orbital computed tomography. Sequenced sample: peripheral blood. The source of this sequence is an adult woman with Graves' ophthalmopathy. The rearrangement links TRBV9 to TRBJ2-3; 7 bases match TRBD1. CDR3 region: CASSVRQGPAFSTDTQYF. DNA for the CDR3: TGTGCCAGCAGCGTAAGACAGGGACCAGCGTTTAGCACAGATACGCAGTATTTT.